This is a list of T cell receptor beta chains from one sample in a study of human T cells and chemical hapten exposure. From the RACE reads, TCRdb called clonotypes with MiXCR, one entry per CDR3 protein. The repertoire holds 95,000 or so distinct CDR3 sequences, with over 10% as singletons. The sequences come from whole blood, collected in connection with sensitization to the hapten diphenylcyclopropenone (DPC). These receptors were obtained from a woman in her 40s with alopecia areata. Some clones in this sample may be carry-over from other donors' samples. CDR3s include the opening cysteine and the closing phenylalanine or tryptophan. D genes are given only for firm matches. Clone size appears in some rows only: once, few, many, or a class for an expanded clone.

J: TRBJ1-5
D: .
size: many
V: TRBV3-1
length: 15
CDR3: CASSQDPGSNQPQHF
DNA: TGTGCCAGCAGCCAAGACCCAGGGAGCAATCAGCCCCAGCATTTT

J: TRBJ1-5
D: .
size: .
V: TRBV27
length: 14
CDR3: CASSTGGRNQPQHF
DNA: TGTGCCAGCAGTACCGGGGGCAGAAATCAGCCCCAGCATTTT

J: TRBJ2-1
D: TRBD2
size: .
V: TRBV4-3
length: 19
CDR3: CASSRELGLASYSYNEQFF
DNA: TGCGCCAGCAGCCGTGAATTGGGACTAGCGAGCTACTCCTACAATGAGCAGTTCTTC

J: TRBJ2-5
D: TRBD2
size: many
V: TRBV6-1
length: 16
CDR3: CASSDMGGPIGETQYF
DNA: TGTGCCAGCAGTGATATGGGAGGGCCTATAGGAGAGACCCAGTACTTC

J: TRBJ1-2
D: .
size: few
V: TRBV30
length: 12
CDR3: CAWVQGYDGYTF
DNA: TGTGCCTGGGTACAGGGCTACGACGGCTACACCTTC

J: TRBJ2-1
D: TRBD2
size: few
V: TRBV4-2
length: 17
CDR3: CASSQEVRLAGKNEQFF
DNA: TGTGCCAGCAGCCAAGAAGTTAGACTAGCGGGAAAAAATGAGCAGTTCTTC

J: TRBJ2-3
D: .
size: few
V: TRBV11-1
length: 15
CDR3: CASSLGGGYTDTQYF
DNA: TGTGCCAGCAGCTTAGGAGGAGGGTATACAGATACGCAGTATTTT

J: TRBJ2-7
D: .
size: many
V: TRBV25-1
length: 12
CDR3: CASSIGTYEQYF
DNA: TGTGCCAGCAGTATCGGAACCTACGAGCAGTACTTC

J: TRBJ2-5
D: .
size: many
V: TRBV18
length: 14
CDR3: CASSPLPGEETQYF
DNA: TGTGCCAGCTCACCACTTCCCGGGGAAGAGACCCAGTACTTC

J: TRBJ2-7
D: TRBD2
size: many
V: TRBV20-1
length: 16
CDR3: CSAHRTSGVFAYEQYF
DNA: TGCAGTGCCCACAGGACTAGCGGCGTTTTCGCCTACGAGCAGTACTTC

J: TRBJ2-7
D: .
size: .
V: TRBV3-1
length: 13
CDR3: CASSRQSSYEQYF
DNA: TGTGCCAGCAGCCGTCAGAGCTCCTACGAGCAGTACTTC

J: TRBJ2-4
D: TRBD2
size: few
V: TRBV4-3
length: 14
CDR3: CASSRGAGENIQYF
DNA: TGCGCCAGCAGCCGCGGGGCGGGGGAAAACATTCAGTACTTC

J: TRBJ1-2
D: .
size: many
V: TRBV7-9
length: 15
CDR3: CASSLDRELPYGYTF
DNA: TGTGCCAGCAGCTTAGACAGAGAGTTACCCTATGGCTACACCTTC

J: TRBJ2-7
D: .
size: .
V: TRBV28
length: 12
CDR3: CASSLRGTEQYF
DNA: TGTGCCAGCAGTTTAAGGGGGACCGAGCAGTACTTC

J: TRBJ1-5
D: .
size: many
V: TRBV30
length: 12
CDR3: CAWGRSNQPQHF
DNA: TGTGCCTGGGGCAGGAGCAATCAGCCCCAGCATTTT